The clone carrying this TCR beta chain was seen just once. Its antigen is still unknown. This sample is part of a study of untreated major depressive disorder. For at least 8 weeks, patients took no psychiatric medication. Participants with major medical conditions, Axis I/II comorbidities, regular medication or illicit drug use were excluded. The table came from immunoSEQ multiplex PCR; TCRdb's copy has only in-frame clones and leaves some out. The top ten clones hold 0.72% of a sample with 23,000 or so clones, 90% to 95% of them seen once. Broader study findings: The small study sample limits how generally findings apply.

The sample consisted of CD4+ T cells from PBMCs. The sequence derives from a woman aged 25 to 45 with major depressive disorder.

DNA of the CDR3: TGTGCCAGCAGCCCCCACGGGGGGGCGACCTTTCAGCCCCAGCATTTT. Its translation is CASSPHGGATFQPQHF. V gene TRBV7-8 combines with J gene TRBJ1-5; a possible D gene is TRBD1 (6 bases). This CDR3 contains 16 residues. Trimming pared 5 bases from V and 6 bases from J, leaving 20 bases between. CDR1 SGHVS and CDR2 FQNEAQ come from the germline V gene. The whole variable domain, remainder taken from reference TRBV7-8 and TRBJ1-5, is GAGVSQSPRYKVAKRGQDVALRCDPISGHVSLFWYQQALGQGPEFLTYFQNEAQLDKSGLPSDRFFAERPEGSVSTLKIQRTQQEDSAVYLCASSPHGGATFQPQHFGDGTRLSIL.